A single sample gave rise to the 4 T cell receptor beta chains below, sequenced in a study of T-cell memory formation after mild COVID-19. TCRdb called the 5' RACE reads again in MiXCR, with one record for every CDR3 protein. The sample yields hundreds of thousands of distinct CDR3 sequences, roughly 17% seen once. Source material: PBMCs or a T cell subset sorted from them (not recorded which). The receptors here all came from an adult woman who had mild COVID-19 (a few samples of this study predate the infection). Cell type and time point are not known.

V is TRBV27 and J is TRBJ1-6, with TRBD1 as a possible D gene (6 bases). The CDR3 loop spans 18 amino acids. Trimming left V 5 bases short and J 9 bases short, with 26 bases between. From germline, CDR1 is MNHEY and CDR2 SMNVEV (reference sequence). CDR3 nucleotides: TGTGCCAGCAGTCCTACCGGGACATACCAACACGGGGCTTCACCCCTCCACTTT. This codes for CASSPTGTYQHGASPLHF.

This clonotype was seen a handful of times. The CDR3: CASSLSGTRNQPQHF. In nucleotides, the CDR3 is TGTGCCAGCAGTTTATCCGGGACACGGAATCAGCCCCAGCATTTT. The chain employs TRBV5-5 and TRBJ1-5; a weak D match, TRBD1 (6 bases). The CDR3 has 15 residues. V lost 5 bases, J lost 4 bases, and 16 bases lay in between. From germline, CDR1 is SGHKS and CDR2 YYEKEE (reference sequence).

The chain links TRBV2 to TRBJ2-5, with D unclear. Looked up from germline, CDR1 is SNHLY and CDR2 is FYNNEI. This CDR3 has 12 amino acids. V dropped 3 bases and J dropped 4 bases, with 6 bases sitting between them. CDR3 sequence (DNA): TGTGCCAGCAGTGAGATTCGAGAGACCCAGTACTTC. It translates to CASSEIRETQYF.

This clonotype was detected a few times. V and J are TRBV5-1 and TRBJ1-2; D perhaps matches TRBD1 (6 bases). The germline gives CDR1 SGHRS, CDR2 YFSETQ. There are 16 residues in the CDR3. V was pared by 0 bases and J by 1 base, with 13 bases between. CDR3 nucleotides: TGCGCCAGCAGCTTGGGGCAGGGGAGGAGTAACTATGGCTACACCTTC. As protein: CASSLGQGRSNYGYTF.